This T cell receptor (beta chain) comes out of a study of PD-1 blockade in classical Hodgkin lymphoma. Study at large: Patients were infused with nivolumab 3 mg/kg every 2 weeks.

The CDR3 is 14 residues long. With V trimmed by 6 bases and J by 5 bases, 5 bases remained unmatched. The germline V gene encodes CDR1 SGHTA and CDR2 FQGNSA. The time point denotes: cycle 4 day 1 (C4D1), after six to seven weeks of nivolumab. Relapse was seen in all patients after autologous stem cell transplantation, and brentuximab vedotin exposure was variable. Complete response, partial response or progressive disease was each patient's best response. Using immunoSEQ multiplex PCR, the repertoire was profiled, and TCRdb retains in-frame clones only, with some absent. The sample has 34,000 or so clones, about four fifths seen once.

The source is a human donor with classical Hodgkin lymphoma. Sequences were derived from peripheral blood mononuclear cells (PBMCs), sampled before the fourth cycle of nivolumab. The chain has TRBV7-2 and TRBJ2-7; TRBD1 matches at 12 bases. CDR3 nucleotides: TGTGCCAGCAGGAGGGACAGGGGGCTGGACGAGCAGTACTTC. Translated: CASRRDRGLDEQYF.